Shown below are 7 T cell receptor beta chains from a single sample sequenced in a study of blood T cells in healthy people across ages. A sample-barcoded 5' primer and a J-beta primer mix were used in a second PCR of about 7 to 12 cycles. TCRdb analysed the 5' RACE reads with MiXCR anew, one entry per CDR3 protein. The table includes approximately 2,000,000 distinct CDR3 sequences, around 40% detected once. What was sequenced was blood. These receptor sequences come from a human donor in good health.

The chain combines TRBV5-1 with TRBJ1-2, with TRBD1 matching 8 bases. Trimming cost V 4 bases and J 4 bases; bases outside gene matches: 6. The CDR3 loop spans 14 amino acids. Per germline, CDR1 SGHRS and CDR2 YFSETQ. The CDR3 nucleotides read TGCGCCAGCAGCGTAGGGGACAGGAGCTATGGCTACACCTTC. The encoded protein is CASSVGDRSYGYTF. Looking up the rest from reference TRBV5-1 and TRBJ1-2 gives the full variable domain: KAGVTQTPRYLIKTRGQQVTLSCSPISGHRSVSWYQQTPGQGLQFLFEYFSETQRNKGNFPGRFSGRQFSNSRSEMNVSTLELGDSALYLCASSVGDRSYGYTFGSGTRLTVV.

This clonotype showed up just a few times. The chain links TRBV12-3 or TRBV12-4 to TRBJ2-3, with 12 bases matching TRBD2. The CDR3 has 20 amino acids. Trimming took 5 bases from V and 0 from J; bases not matched to a gene: 15. The CDR3 DNA is TGTGCCAGCAGTCCCAGGACTAGCGGGGCTACACCTTTTAGCACAGATACGCAGTATTTT. Translating gives CASSPRTSGATPFSTDTQYF.

The J gene is TRBJ2-3, the V gene TRBV20-1; the D gene is possibly TRBD2 (5 bases). This CDR3 has 13 residues. Germline assignment: CDR1 DFQATT and CDR2 SNEGSKA (reference sequence). V was pared by 6 bases and J by 8 bases, with 18 bases between. CDR3 region: CSAVLGPLRTQYF. As DNA, the CDR3 is TGCAGTGCCGTACTAGGACCCCTCCGTACGCAGTATTTT.

The gene calls are TRBV6-6 and TRBJ2-3; D gene unclear. Trimming shortened V by 0 bases and J by 1 base, and 14 bases separated the two germline ends. Germline V CDR1 and CDR2: MNHNY, SVGAGI (reference sequence). CDR3 length equals 17 residues. The CDR3: CASSYSSSVSGTDTQYF. As DNA, the CDR3 is TGTGCCAGCAGTTACTCATCATCCGTGTCGGGCACAGATACGCAGTATTTT.

The chain is built from TRBV28 and TRBJ2-7; D unresolved. V gave up 3 bases and J gave up 3 bases, with 9 bases separating them. Germline V lookup: CDR1 MDHEN, CDR2 SYDVKM. This CDR3 region has 13 residues. CDR3 in DNA: TGTGCCAGCAGTTTTGAGACCGACTACGAGCAGTACTTC. As protein: CASSFETDYEQYF.

The chain is built from TRBV12-3 or TRBV12-4 and TRBJ2-5; 9 bases map to TRBD1. The CDR3 is 16 residues long. V was clipped by 5 bases and J by 4 bases; unmatched bases: 11. The CDR3 nucleotides are TGTGCCAGCAGTCCAACGACAGGGGGTGGGATAGAGACCCAGTACTTC. It translates to CASSPTTGGGIETQYF.

The chain joins TRBV6-2 or TRBV6-3 to TRBJ1-1, with TRBD1 as a possible D gene (5 bases). This CDR3 is 12 amino acids long. Looked up from germline, CDR1 is MNHEY and CDR2 is SVGEGT. Trimming stripped 4 bases from V and 4 bases from J, with 7 bases between. Written as DNA, the CDR3 is TGTGCCAGCAGTTGGGACTGCACTGAAGCTTTCTTT. It yields the protein CASSWDCTEAFF.